These T cell receptor beta chains were read from a single sample in a study of T cell responses to AZD1222 COVID-19 vaccine. Sequencing was performed with immunoSEQ multiplex PCR; in TCRdb, only in-frame clones are kept and a portion is missing. Of about 92,000 clones listed, over 75% are singletons. The sample in question was peripheral blood, obtained on day 0 of AZD1222 vaccination. Source of these receptors: an adult in good health. CDR3s include the opening cysteine and the closing phenylalanine or tryptophan. A D gene is named only where the DNA matches it firmly. The size entry is marked missing in some rows and otherwise reads once, few, many or a size class.

D: TRBD1; size: few; V: TRBV2; J: TRBJ2-7; CDR3: CASSVVVGQGTYEQYF; DNA: TGTGCCAGCAGTGTCGTTGTGGGACAGGGTACCTACGAGCAGTACTTC
D: NA; size: NA; V: TRBV7-2; J: TRBJ1-3; CDR3: CASSLGNSGNTIYF; DNA: TGTGCCAGCAGCTTAGGAAACTCTGGAAACACCATATATTTT
D: TRBD1; size: NA; V: TRBV6-5; J: TRBJ1-3; CDR3: CASSSTGDKGNTIYF; DNA: TGTGCCAGCAGTTCGACAGGGGATAAAGGAAACACCATATATTTT
D: NA; size: few; V: TRBV7-9; J: TRBJ2-2; CDR3: CASSPEWTGELFF; DNA: TGTGCCAGCAGCCCAGAATGGACCGGGGAGCTGTTTTTT
D: NA; size: NA; V: TRBV2; J: TRBJ1-6; CDR3: CASRPMGHSNSPLHF; DNA: TGTGCCAGCAGACCCATGGGACATAGTAATTCACCCCTCCACTTT
D: TRBD1; size: NA; V: TRBV6-2/TRBV6-3; J: TRBJ1-1; CDR3: CASSYARGITEAFF; DNA: TGTGCCAGCAGTTACGCCAGGGGGATCACTGAAGCTTTCTTT
D: NA; size: NA; V: TRBV12-5; J: TRBJ2-3; CDR3: CASGLLGAGWTDTQYF; DNA: TGTGCTAGTGGTTTATTGGGCGCCGGTTGGACAGATACGCAGTATTTT
D: TRBD2; size: NA; V: TRBV5-1; J: TRBJ2-3; CDR3: CASSPRSRGVTDTQYF; DNA: TGCGCCAGCTCCCCCCGCTCCCGGGGGGTCACAGATACGCAGTATTTT
D: NA; size: NA; V: TRBV27; J: TRBJ1-3; CDR3: CASSLRGTGNTIYF; DNA: TGTGCCAGCAGTTTGAGGGGAACTGGAAACACCATATATTTT
D: NA; size: NA; V: TRBV18; J: TRBJ1-4; CDR3: CASSPPQGTDEKLFF; DNA: TGTGCCAGCTCACCACCTCAGGGGACGGATGAAAAACTGTTTTTT
D: NA; size: NA; V: TRBV4-1; J: TRBJ2-1; CDR3: CASSQEGNPSSYNEQFF; DNA: TGCGCCAGCAGCCAAGAAGGGAACCCGAGCTCCTACAATGAGCAGTTCTTC
D: TRBD1; size: NA; V: TRBV5-1; J: TRBJ2-1; CDR3: CASSLGTGSYNEQFF; DNA: TGCGCCAGCAGCTTAGGGACAGGGTCCTACAATGAGCAGTTCTTC
D: NA; size: NA; V: TRBV6-5; J: TRBJ2-3; CDR3: CASSSLGDTQYF; DNA: TGTGCCAGCAGTTCCCTGGGAGATACGCAGTATTTT
D: NA; size: NA; V: TRBV15; J: TRBJ2-3; CDR3: CATSVPGGGRDTQYF; DNA: TGTGCCACCAGCGTCCCTGGTGGGGGGAGGGATACGCAGTATTTT
D: TRBD1; size: once; V: TRBV10-3; J: TRBJ1-6; CDR3: CAISEGQGDSPLHF; DNA: TGTGCCATCAGTGAGGGACAGGGAGATTCACCCCTCCACTTT
D: TRBD1; size: NA; V: TRBV30; J: TRBJ1-4; CDR3: CAWSGTAFNEKLFF; DNA: TGTGCCTGGTCCGGGACAGCGTTTAATGAAAAACTGTTTTTT
D: NA; size: NA; V: TRBV30; J: TRBJ1-5; CDR3: CAWSPQANQPQHF; DNA: TGTGCCTGGAGCCCGCAGGCGAATCAGCCCCAGCATTTT
D: NA; size: NA; V: TRBV2; J: TRBJ2-3; CDR3: CASSLLPLAAISSASGDTQYF; DNA: TGTGCCAGCAGTTTATTACCCCTAGCAGCAATTTCGTCCGCCTCTGGGGATACGCAGTATTTT
D: NA; size: NA; V: TRBV13; J: TRBJ1-2; CDR3: CASSQPGARAYGYTF; DNA: TGTGCCAGCAGCCAACCGGGAGCCCGGGCCTATGGCTACACCTTC
D: NA; size: NA; V: TRBV10-1; J: TRBJ2-3; CDR3: CASWGGQAGDTQYF; DNA: TGCGCCAGCTGGGGAGGACAGGCTGGGGATACGCAGTATTTT
D: NA; size: NA; V: TRBV19; J: TRBJ1-2; CDR3: CASSIGDPYRYTF; DNA: TGTGCCAGTAGTATTGGGGACCCCTATCGCTACACCTTC
D: NA; size: few; V: TRBV5-1; J: TRBJ1-3; CDR3: CASSVGLVWTGNTIYF; DNA: TGCGCCAGCAGCGTCGGTTTGGTTTGGACTGGAAACACCATATATTTT
D: NA; size: NA; V: TRBV13; J: TRBJ2-7; CDR3: CASSLRAESSYEQYF; DNA: TGTGCCAGCAGCTTAAGAGCGGAGAGCTCCTACGAGCAGTACTTC
D: NA; size: NA; V: TRBV5-1; J: TRBJ2-7; CDR3: CASSLEKGYEQYF; DNA: TGCGCCAGCAGCCTGGAGAAGGGGTACGAGCAGTACTTC